The next 10 T cell receptor beta chains were all read from a single sample in a study of blood T cells in healthy people across ages. Together with a sample-barcoded 5' primer, a J-beta primer mix was included in a second PCR lasting roughly 6 to 12 cycles. TCRdb reprocessed the 5' RACE reads via MiXCR and lists one record per CDR3 protein. Seen here are 910,000 or so distinct CDR3 sequences, 45% to 60% observed once, and the top ten hold around a fifth. Sample: blood. The receptors shown here come from a woman aged 60 to 75 in good health.

This sequence joins TRBV11-2 and TRBJ2-5, with TRBD2 matching 8 bases. Germline values: CDR1 SGHAT, CDR2 FQNNGV. J gave up 0 bases and V 3 bases, and 3 bases lay outside the gene matches. This CDR3 region has 15 residues. CDR3 DNA sequence: TGTGCCAGCAGCTTTGCGGGGGGCGACCAAGAGACCCAGTACTTC. Amino acids: CASSFAGGDQETQYF.

This clonotype was observed a few times. The chain recombines TRBV5-1 with TRBJ2-3; 7 nucleotides match TRBD2. The CDR3 is 13 amino acids. The V gene end was trimmed by 7 bases and the J gene end by 5 bases; junction bases not matched to a gene: 7. CDR1 is SGHRS, CDR2 YFSETQ, per germline. CDR3 DNA sequence: TGCGCCAGCTGCGGGAGTGATGGAGATACGCAGTATTTT. Amino acid sequence: CASCGSDGDTQYF.

This clonotype was counted a few times. CDR3 coding DNA: TGTGCCAGCAGAAAGACTGGGGAGAACACTGAAGCTTTCTTT. Translating gives CASRKTGENTEAFF. The V and J genes are TRBV27 and TRBJ1-1; no clear D gene. This CDR3 is 14 amino acids long. Germline V gene sequence: CDR1 MNHEY, CDR2 SMNVEV (reference sequence). V was shortened by 6 bases and J by 1 base, with 12 bases between the two germline ends.

The genes are TRBV10-3 and TRBJ2-7; the D gene is possibly TRBD1 (5 bases). This CDR3 contains 12 residues. V was shortened by 10 bases and J by 2 bases, with 12 bases between the two germline ends. Germline V gives CDR1 ENHRY, CDR2 SYGVKD. The CDR3 spells CATETEAYEQYF. CDR3 nucleotides: TGTGCCACCGAGACAGAGGCCTACGAGCAGTACTTC.

Concerning this clonotype: A much larger clone is a single base away; this may be a read error. This chain uses TRBV29-1 with TRBJ2-1, with TRBD2 identical over 16 bases. Germline assignment: CDR1 SQVTM and CDR2 ANQGSEA. The CDR3 is 17 residues long. Trimming removed 4 bases from V and 4 bases from J; junction bases left unmatched: 7. CDR3 region: CSVGGRGLAGGYNEQFF. DNA of the CDR3: TGCAGCGTTGGAGGAAGGGGACTAGCGGGAGGGTACAATGAGCAGTTCTTC.

The chain has TRBV27 and TRBJ2-7, with D possibly matching TRBD2 (7 bases). With 8 bases removed from V and 2 bases from J, the gap between germline ends came to 22 bases. CDR3 length: 16 amino acids. The germline V gene has CDR1 MNHEY and CDR2 SMNVEV (reference sequence). The CDR3 reads CASRKGGDGGTYEQYF. CDR3 coding DNA: TGTGCCAGCCGAAAAGGGGGGGACGGGGGGACCTACGAGCAGTACTTC.

The V and J genes are TRBV9 and TRBJ2-5, with TRBD2 matching over 8 bases. With 4 bases clipped from V and 4 bases from J, the junction kept 15 bases outside the gene matches. The CDR3 runs 17 residues. Germline CDR1 reads SGDLS; CDR2 reads YYNGEE. CDR3: CASSYGISGSVRETQYF. The CDR3 DNA follows: TGTGCCAGCAGCTACGGGATAAGCGGGAGTGTGCGAGAGACCCAGTACTTC.

J is TRBJ2-1 and V is TRBV6-6; D remains unclear. This CDR3 has 15 residues. Trimming took off 0 bases at V and 0 bases at J, with 6 bases between the two ends. The germline V gene encodes CDR1 MNHNY and CDR2 SVGAGI (reference sequence). DNA of the CDR3: TGTGCCAGCAGTTACTCGTCCAGCTCCTACAATGAGCAGTTCTTC. Its protein is CASSYSSSSYNEQFF.

A few counts support this clonotype. The chain employs TRBV7-2 and TRBJ2-7; D perhaps matches TRBD1 (5 bases). The germline V gene encodes CDR1 SGHTA and CDR2 FQGNSA. V lost 5 bases, J lost 2 bases, and 10 bases lay in between. The CDR3 is 13 amino acids. CDR3 DNA sequence: TGTGCCAGCAGCGATCAGGGTACCTACGAGCAGTACTTC. It is translated as CASSDQGTYEQYF.

The rearrangement links TRBV20-1 to TRBJ2-1; TRBD2 matches 11 bases. CDR1 and CDR2 (germline): DFQATT, SNEGSKA (reference sequence). The junction had 3 bases not matched to a gene; V was cut back by 2 bases and J by 3 bases. The CDR3 totals 15 residues. CDR3 amino acids: CSARLGLADYNEQFF. CDR3 sequence (DNA): TGCAGTGCTAGATTGGGACTAGCGGACTACAATGAGCAGTTCTTC.